Each of the 29 T cell receptor beta chains below was sequenced from the same sample in a study of blood T cell repertoires in COVID-19. Method: immunoSEQ multiplex PCR; TCRdb's copy keeps in-frame clones and lacks some. The data contain about 300,000 clones, about 81% of them singletons. Input material: peripheral blood. These receptors were obtained from a human donor with COVID-19, enrolled during active disease. The donor label of this sample is uncertain.

The genes are TRBV30 and TRBJ2-7; the D gene is possibly TRBD2 (5 bases). The V end was cut by 2 bases, the J end by 3 bases, with 17 bases between. Germline loops: CDR1 GTSNPN, CDR2 SVGIG (reference sequence). The CDR3 is 15 amino acids. CDR3 in amino acids: CAWSLGVEGGYEQYF. CDR3 nucleotides: TGTGCCTGGAGTCTTGGGGTAGAGGGCGGCTACGAGCAGTACTTC.

This chain uses TRBV27 with TRBJ1-1; a possible D gene is TRBD1 (5 bases). The germline V and J ends were trimmed by 2 bases and 2 bases, with 18 bases remaining between them. The CDR3 spans 17 residues. Germline-derived CDR1 and CDR2 are MNHEY and SMNVEV (reference sequence). In nucleotides, the CDR3 is TGTGCCAGCAGTTTAAGGAGCGGGGGGGGAGTCAACACTGAAGCTTTCTTT. It is translated as CASSLRSGGGVNTEAFF.

V usage is TRBV28 and J usage is TRBJ1-1; D not certain. Deletions cut 3 bases from V and 5 bases from J, with 10 bases between. The CDR3 length is 13 residues. Germline V gene data show CDR1 as MDHEN and CDR2 as SYDVKM. CDR3 sequence: CASSLRAPTEAFF. CDR3 coding DNA: TGTGCCAGCAGTTTGAGGGCCCCGACTGAAGCTTTCTTT.

The chain couples TRBV6-5 to TRBJ1-3; D might be TRBD1 (6 bases). CDR3 length: 12 residues. Looked up from germline, CDR1 is MNHEY and CDR2 is SVGAGI. V was cut by 10 bases and J by 7 bases, with 14 bases left in between. CDR3 in amino acids: CATSPTGNTIYF. The CDR3 coding sequence is TGTGCCACCTCCCCTACAGGGAACACCATATATTTT.

This rearrangement joins TRBV3-1 (or the pseudogene TRBV3-2) to TRBJ2-5, with 12 bases fitting TRBD2. The trim removed 1 base at V and 3 bases at J, leaving 9 bases unmatched. The CDR3 extends over 18 amino acids. CDR1 and CDR2 (germline): LGHDT, YNNKEL (reference sequence). The DNA for the CDR3 is TGTGCCAGCAGCCAAGGTCTTGGGGCTAGCGGGGGGGAAGAGACCCAGTACTTC. Its protein product is CASSQGLGASGGEETQYF.

This clone has at least ten counts. The chain has TRBV4-1 and TRBJ2-1; TRBD2 matches 8 bases. Losses at the gene ends were 2 bases for V and 5 bases for J; bases not matched to a gene: 11. Germline CDR1 reads MGHRA; CDR2 reads YSYEKL. This CDR3 has 17 amino acids. The CDR3 reads CASSQSRLSGSNNEQFF. The CDR3 nucleotides are TGCGCCAGCAGCCAAAGCCGACTAAGCGGGAGTAACAATGAGCAGTTCTTC.

A single count supports this clone. V and J are TRBV4-3 and TRBJ2-7; 7 bases are shared with TRBD2. CDR1 LGHNA and CDR2 YSLEER come from the germline V gene. The CDR3 contains 14 residues. Losses at the gene ends were 4 bases for V and 5 bases for J; bases not matched to a gene: 8. The CDR3 nucleotides read TGCGCCAGCAGCCCCTTGGGGGGGGGAGACGAGCAGTACTTC. Translating it yields CASSPLGGGDEQYF.

This chain uses TRBV9 with TRBJ1-1; D not resolved. The CDR3 has 12 residues. Germline assignment: CDR1 SGDLS and CDR2 YYNGEE. Trimming shortened V by 4 bases and J by 7 bases, and 11 bases separated the two germline ends. The DNA of the CDR3 is TGTGCCAGCAGCCCTCGGGTGGGTGAAGCTTTCTTT. It is translated as CASSPRVGEAFF.

Only one count was recorded for this clone. This rearrangement joins TRBV6-2 or TRBV6-3 to TRBJ2-1, with 7 positions matching TRBD2. Germline CDR1 is MNHEY and CDR2 is SVGEGT. CDR3 length equals 14 residues. V gave up 6 bases and J gave up 0 bases; unmatched junction bases: 2. The CDR3 region is CASSRDYSYNEQFF. The CDR3 DNA reads as TGTGCCAGCAGCCGGGACTACTCCTACAATGAGCAGTTCTTC.

The gene calls are TRBV29-1 and TRBJ1-1; maybe TRBD1 (6 bases). The ends were cut back, 4 bases at V and 5 bases at J, with 14 bases in the middle. CDR3 size: 13 residues. The V gene's germline CDR1 is SQVTM and CDR2 ANQGSEA. The CDR3 loop reads CSVVGGGWTEAFF. The CDR3 DNA sequence: TGCAGCGTTGTGGGAGGGGGGTGGACTGAAGCTTTCTTT.

CDR3 coding DNA: TGTGCCAGCTCCGCCCAGGGGGCTGACAATCAGCCCCAGCATTTT. The encoded protein is CASSAQGADNQPQHF. The J gene is TRBJ1-5, the V gene TRBV5-6, with 8 bases fitting TRBD1. V lost 7 bases, J lost 3 bases, and 9 bases stayed unmatched. Germline assignment: CDR1 SGHDT and CDR2 YYEEEE. The CDR3 is 15 amino acids. Full variable domain (remainder filled in from reference TRBV5-6 and TRBJ1-5): DAGVTQSPTHLIKTRGQQVTLRCSPKSGHDTVSWYQQALGQGPQFIFQYYEEEERQRGNFPDRFSGHQFPNYSSELNVNALLLGDSALYLCASSAQGADNQPQHFGDGTRLSIL.

This clone was detected only once. Written as DNA, the CDR3 is TGCGCCAGCAGCGGAGGGGTGAACACTGAAGCTTTCTTT. Residues: CASSGGVNTEAFF. The genes are TRBV5-1 and TRBJ1-1, with D perhaps TRBD1 (5 bases). In germline, CDR1 is SGHRS, CDR2 YFSETQ. The CDR3 contains 13 residues. V lost 4 bases and J lost 0, with 7 bases in between.

This sequence joins TRBV3-1 (or the pseudogene TRBV3-2) and TRBJ1-1, with 7 bases identical to TRBD1. V shed 11 bases and J 5 bases; nucleotides not matched to a gene: 14. The CDR3 sequence is 14 residues long. The germline CDR1 and CDR2 sequences are LGHDT and YNNKEL (reference sequence). The CDR3 region is CAALDRATQTEAFF. The CDR3, as DNA: TGTGCCGCCCTCGACAGGGCGACGCAGACTGAAGCTTTCTTT.

This chain links TRBV9 with TRBJ1-5; TRBD1 matches at 8 bases. From germline, CDR1 is SGDLS and CDR2 YYNGEE. The CDR3 has 14 amino acids. Trimming at V came to 3 bases and at J to 7 bases, leaving 6 bases not matched to a gene. CDR3 bases: TGTGCCAGCAGCGCCGATCAGGGGGCCCAGCCCCAGCATTTT. This codes for CASSADQGAQPQHF.

CDR3 in DNA: TGTGCCAGCTCACCAGGGGGCGGGCTCGGGGACGAGCAGTACTTC. Protein product: CASSPGGGLGDEQYF. The V call is TRBV18, the J call TRBJ2-7; tentative D call: TRBD1 (6 bases). The CDR3 contains 15 residues. Germline lookup yields CDR1 KGHSH and CDR2 LQKENI. Trimming removed 2 bases from V and 5 bases from J, with 16 bases in between.

The chain is built from TRBV9 and TRBJ2-7; the D gene is possibly TRBD1 (6 bases). The CDR3 has 13 residues. CDR1 is SGDLS and CDR2 is YYNGEE in the germline V gene. Deletions cut 7 bases from V and 1 base from J, with 12 bases between. DNA of the CDR3: TGTGCCAGCGCCGGACAGAATTCCTACGAGCAGTACTTC. It yields the protein CASAGQNSYEQYF.

V is TRBV27 and J is TRBJ2-3; 8 bases line up with TRBD1. The CDR3 runs 14 residues. V lost 6 bases to trimming and J lost 1 base; unmatched junction nucleotides: 3. CDR1 is MNHEY, CDR2 SMNVEV, per germline (reference sequence). The CDR3 is CASRQDRGTDTQYF. CDR3 DNA: TGTGCCAGCAGGCAGGACAGGGGCACAGATACGCAGTATTTT.

This clone was counted ten times or more. The chain recombines TRBV25-1 with TRBJ1-6; no clear D. The CDR3 extends over 13 amino acids. CDR1 MGHDK and CDR2 SYGVNS come from the germline V gene. Deletions cut 6 bases from V and 7 bases from J, with 10 bases between. CDR3 protein: CASSGEGNSPLHF. Here the CDR3 DNA reads TGTGCCAGCAGCGGGGAAGGGAATTCACCCCTCCACTTT.

On this clone itself: The junction does not match germline at one end; this may be a read error. V is TRBV7-7 and J is TRBJ2-5; perhaps TRBD1 as D (6 bases). From germline, CDR1 is SSHAT and CDR2 FNYEAQ (reference sequence). This CDR3 is 16 amino acids long. This CDR3 is CASSLSLGQSEETQYF. For the CDR3, the DNA is TGTGCTAGCAGCTTGTCCCTAGGACAGTCCGAAGAGACCCAGTACTTC.

The CDR3 region has the DNA TGCAGCGTGCAGGGAAATGAAAAACTGTTTTTT. Translated: CSVQGNEKLFF. V usage is TRBV29-1 and J usage is TRBJ1-4; possibly TRBD1 for D (5 bases). The length of the CDR3 is 11 residues. The germline V gene has CDR1 SQVTM and CDR2 ANQGSEA. The V end lost 6 bases, the J end lost 5 bases, and 7 bases lay between the germline ends.

V is TRBV7-8 and J is TRBJ2-7; 9 bases are a match to TRBD1. CDR1 is SGHVS, CDR2 FQNEAQ, per germline. J gave up 7 bases and V 1 base, and 11 bases lay outside the gene matches. The CDR3 sequence is 16 residues long. CDR3 sequence (DNA): TGTGCCAGCAGCTTAGAGGGGACAGGGATCGGACAGGAGCAGTACTTC. Translating it yields CASSLEGTGIGQEQYF.

The genes are TRBV5-6 and TRBJ1-6; 9 bases are a match to TRBD1. This CDR3 has 15 residues. CDR1 and CDR2 from the germline V gene are SGHDT and YYEEEE. With 2 bases clipped from V and 7 bases from J, the junction kept 4 bases outside the gene matches. The CDR3 sequence is CASSFIGTGNSPLHF. The CDR3 nucleotides read TGTGCCAGCAGCTTTATTGGGACAGGGAATTCACCCCTCCACTTT. The whole variable domain, remainder taken from reference TRBV5-6 and TRBJ1-6, is DAGVTQSPTHLIKTRGQQVTLRCSPKSGHDTVSWYQQALGQGPQFIFQYYEEEERQRGNFPDRFSGHQFPNYSSELNVNALLLGDSALYLCASSFIGTGNSPLHFGNGTRLTVT.

V gene TRBV19 combines with J gene TRBJ1-1; D not certain. Germline lookup yields CDR1 LNHDA and CDR2 SQIVND (reference sequence). There are 14 residues in the CDR3. V lost 5 bases and J lost 3, with 13 bases in between. CDR3 coding DNA: TGTGCCAGTAGTCCCGCGCGGTCTGACACTGAAGCTTTCTTT. Translation: CASSPARSDTEAFF.

V usage is TRBV7-2 and J usage is TRBJ2-4, with TRBD2 matching over 10 bases. V was pared by 5 bases and J by 1 base, with 8 bases of the junction left unmatched. The CDR3 covers 17 residues. Per germline, CDR1 SGHTA and CDR2 FQGNSA. Here the CDR3 DNA reads TGTGCCAGCAGCGCAGGACTAGCGGCCTGGGCCAAAAACATTCAGTACTTC. It codes for CASSAGLAAWAKNIQYF.

Of note for this clone: The junction does not match germline at one end; this may be a read error. The chain recombines TRBV28 with TRBJ1-1; a possible D gene is TRBD1 (5 bases). This CDR3 comprises 13 residues. The germline gives CDR1 MDHEN, CDR2 SYDVKM. CDR3 amino acids: CASSGSGPTETFF. The DNA of the CDR3 is TGTGCCAGCAGCGGCTCAGGGCCCACTGAAACTTTCTTT.

J is TRBJ1-4 and V is TRBV5-5; possible D gene TRBD1, 6 bases. CDR1 is SGHKS and CDR2 is YYEKEE in the germline V gene (reference sequence). The V and J ends lost 1 base and 5 bases respectively, with 9 bases between them. The CDR3 is made up of 14 amino acids. The CDR3 region is CASSLSRGNEKLFF. For the CDR3, the DNA is TGTGCCAGCAGCTTGTCAAGGGGGAATGAAAAACTGTTTTTT.

The V and J genes are TRBV6-4 and TRBJ2-1; tentative D call: TRBD1 (6 bases). The CDR3 extends over 13 amino acids. V shed 1 base and J shed 7 bases, with 8 bases lying between them. In germline, CDR1 is MRHNA, CDR2 SNTAGT. For the CDR3, the DNA is TGTGCCAGCAGTGACTTTAGGGGGAATGAGCAGTTCTTC. This sequence encodes CASSDFRGNEQFF.

V is TRBV28 and J is TRBJ1-2; 9 bases are shared with TRBD1. This CDR3 has 17 amino acids. J was trimmed by 3 bases and V by 7 bases; bases with no gene match: 15. Germline V CDR1 and CDR2: MDHEN, SYDVKM. CDR3 sequence: CASNSDRGLHLHYGYTF. The CDR3 DNA follows: TGTGCCAGCAACTCGGACAGGGGTCTACACCTTCACTATGGCTACACCTTC.

CDR3 coding DNA: TGTGCCAGCAGCTTAGTGTCCGGGAACACTGAAGCTTTCTTT. Translated, it gives CASSLVSGNTEAFF. V is TRBV11-2 and J is TRBJ1-1, with no clear D. The CDR3 covers 14 residues. Germline V gives CDR1 SGHAT, CDR2 FQNNGV. With 1 base removed from V and 1 base from J, the gap between germline ends came to 7 bases.